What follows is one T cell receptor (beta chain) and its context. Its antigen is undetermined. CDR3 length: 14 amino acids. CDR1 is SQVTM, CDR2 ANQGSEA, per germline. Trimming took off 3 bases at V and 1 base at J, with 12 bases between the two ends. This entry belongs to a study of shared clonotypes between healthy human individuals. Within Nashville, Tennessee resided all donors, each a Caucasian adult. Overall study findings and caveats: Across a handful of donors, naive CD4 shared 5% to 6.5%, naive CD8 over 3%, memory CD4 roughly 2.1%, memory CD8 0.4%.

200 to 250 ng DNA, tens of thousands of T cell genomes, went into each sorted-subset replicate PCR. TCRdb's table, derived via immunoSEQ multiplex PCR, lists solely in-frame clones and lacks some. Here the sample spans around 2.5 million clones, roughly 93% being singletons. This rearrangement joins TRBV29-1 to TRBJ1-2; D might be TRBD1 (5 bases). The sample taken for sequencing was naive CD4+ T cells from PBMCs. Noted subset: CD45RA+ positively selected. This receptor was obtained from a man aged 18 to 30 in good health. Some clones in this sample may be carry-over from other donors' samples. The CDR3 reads CSVDGALFNYGYTF. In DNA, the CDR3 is TGCAGCGTTGATGGGGCTCTCTTTAACTATGGCTACACCTTC.